A single sample gave rise to the 15 T cell receptor beta chains below, sequenced in a study of CD8+ T cells in alopecia areata. RNA was extracted and reverse transcribed into cDNA as the sequencing template. TCRdb's copy holds only in-frame clones and misses some; the assay was immunoSEQ multiplex PCR. Among some 180,000 clones listed, 51% were seen once. The treatment is: oral pan-JAK inhibitor, 5-10 mg twice daily. Sequencing was performed on CD8+ T cells sorted from blood, taken between weeks 51 and 54, from a patient treated with tofacitinib. These receptors came from a human donor with alopecia areata.

This clone turned up a few times. J is TRBJ2-1 and V is TRBV29-1; D not resolved. Germline V lookup: CDR1 SQVTM, CDR2 ANQGSEA. The CDR3 sequence is 14 residues long. V was cut by 0 bases and J by 5 bases, with 11 bases left in between. CDR3: CSVEEGQVDNEQFF. In nucleotides, the CDR3 is TGCAGCGTTGAAGAAGGTCAGGTGGACAATGAGCAGTTCTTC.

The chain employs TRBV6-5 and TRBJ2-2; TRBD1 might be the D (6 bases). V was clipped by 8 bases and J by 3 bases, with 13 bases between them. From germline, CDR1 is MNHEY and CDR2 SVGAGI. This CDR3 is built from 14 residues. CDR3 sequence: CASGYREDTGELFF. The CDR3 DNA reads TGTGCCAGCGGATACAGGGAAGACACCGGGGAGCTGTTTTTT.

CDR3 in amino acids: CASSWAEGPYGYTF. The CDR3 bases are TGTGCCAGCAGCTGGGCCGAGGGACCATATGGCTACACCTTC. The chain carries TRBV6-5 and TRBJ1-2, with D maybe TRBD1 (5 bases). Germline lookup yields CDR1 MNHEY and CDR2 SVGAGI. The length of the CDR3 is 14 residues. V lost 6 bases and J 5 bases, leaving 16 bases between the germline ends.

J is TRBJ1-1 and V is TRBV30, with 11 bases lining up with TRBD1. Looked up from germline, CDR1 is GTSNPN and CDR2 is SVGIG (reference sequence). The CDR3 has 14 residues. The V segment lost 4 bases and the J segment 4 bases; nucleotides outside the gene matches: 5. This chain's CDR3 is CAWNPGTGGTEAFF. CDR3 coding DNA: TGTGCCTGGAACCCCGGGACAGGGGGCACTGAAGCTTTCTTT.

The J gene is TRBJ1-1, the V gene TRBV30; D not certain. This CDR3 is 13 amino acids long. Germline V gene sequence: CDR1 GTSNPN, CDR2 SVGIG (reference sequence). V was clipped by 0 bases and J by 1 base, with 6 bases between them. The CDR3 here is CAWSVHENTEAFF. CDR3 in DNA: TGTGCCTGGAGTGTACACGAGAACACTGAAGCTTTCTTT.

Concerning this clone itself: An end of the junction does not agree with germline; a read error may underlie this. This CDR3 is also generated by other DNA sequences in the sample. The J gene is TRBJ2-2, the V gene TRBV29-1; D possibly corresponds to TRBD2 (5 bases). Germline V CDR1 and CDR2: SQVTM, ANQGSEA. This CDR3 region has 13 residues. CDR3 sequence reads: CDGGDSNTGELFF. The CDR3 DNA reads as TGCGACGGCGGCGACTCGAACACCGGGGAGCTGTTTTTC.

This sequence joins TRBV9 and TRBJ1-2, with D possibly being TRBD1 (5 bases). The CDR3 extends over 14 amino acids. Germline lookup yields CDR1 SGDLS and CDR2 YYNGEE. V lost 0 bases and J 5 bases, leaving 11 bases between the germline ends. CDR3 DNA: TGTGCCAGCAGCGTAGAGGGGAGAGGGTATGGCTACACCTTC. It is translated as CASSVEGRGYGYTF. The full variable domain, completed using reference TRBV9 and TRBJ1-2, is DSGVTQTPKHLITATGQRVTLRCSPRSGDLSVYWYQQSLDQGLQFLIQYYNGEERAKGNILERFSAQQFPDLHSELNLSSLELGDSALYFCASSVEGRGYGYTFGSGTRLTVV.

The chain uses TRBV29-1 and TRBJ2-2; TRBD2 is a possible D gene (6 bases). The CDR3 sequence is 15 residues long. Deletions cut 4 bases from V and 0 bases from J, with 12 bases between. Germline values: CDR1 SQVTM, CDR2 ANQGSEA. The CDR3 sequence is CSVVTRDSNTGELFF. The DNA for the CDR3 is TGCAGCGTTGTAACTCGGGACTCGAACACCGGGGAGCTGTTTTTT.

This clone was found a few times. V and J are TRBV10-3 and TRBJ1-1; unclear D gene. Germline V gene sequence: CDR1 ENHRY, CDR2 SYGVKD. V shed 11 bases and J shed 0 bases, with 7 bases lying between them. The CDR3 runs to 11 residues. The CDR3 nucleotides are TGTGCCGTCCTGATGAACACTGAAGCTTTCTTT. Amino acids: CAVLMNTEAFF.

The chain has TRBV5-1 and TRBJ2-3; D call uncertain. V was pared by 4 bases and J by 4 bases, with 13 bases between. Germline V lookup: CDR1 SGHRS, CDR2 YFSETQ. This CDR3 has 14 residues. The CDR3 protein is CASSTDRRSDTQYF. For the CDR3, the DNA is TGCGCCAGCAGCACGGACCGGAGATCAGATACGCAGTATTTT.

The V and J genes are TRBV18 and TRBJ2-4; D gene unclear. This CDR3 region has 15 residues. Germline CDR1 reads KGHSH; CDR2 reads LQKENI. Between the trimmed V and J ends, which lost 4 bases and 8 bases, there was a span of 18 bases. CDR3 DNA sequence: TGTGCCAGCTCACTCCGGGTCGGACCTGGGGACATTCAGTACTTC. Amino acid sequence: CASSLRVGPGDIQYF.

The chain links TRBV9 to TRBJ2-5; TRBD2 aligns across 7 bases. V dropped 7 bases and J dropped 7; count of bases not matched to a gene: 10. The CDR3 contains 13 residues. The V gene's germline CDR1 is SGDLS and CDR2 YYNGEE. CDR3 protein: CASSAGGSGTQYF. Written as DNA, the CDR3 is TGTGCCAGCTCCGCCGGGGGGTCAGGGACCCAGTACTTC. The entire variable domain, with the rest obtained from reference TRBV9 and TRBJ2-5, is as follows: DSGVTQTPKHLITATGQRVTLRCSPRSGDLSVYWYQQSLDQGLQFLIQYYNGEERAKGNILERFSAQQFPDLHSELNLSSLELGDSALYFCASSAGGSGTQYFGPGTRLLVL.

This clone was detected once. The chain has TRBV7-2 and TRBJ2-4, with TRBD2 as a possible D gene (6 bases). The CDR3 sequence is 17 residues long. V lost 5 bases and J lost 0, with 17 bases in between. CDR1 and CDR2 (germline): SGHTA, FQGNSA. In DNA form, the CDR3 reads TGTGCCAGCAGCCAGGGATGGTCGGGACTAGCCAAAAACATTCAGTACTTC. This sequence encodes CASSQGWSGLAKNIQYF.

This chain uses TRBV27 with TRBJ1-1; TRBD1 matches at 7 bases. The CDR3 totals 13 residues. Germline CDR1 and CDR2: MNHEY and SMNVEV (reference sequence). V was pared by 5 bases and J by 5 bases, with 5 bases of the junction left unmatched. In DNA form, the CDR3 reads TGTGCCAGCAGTGAACAGGGGAGGACTGAAGCTTTCTTT. Amino acid sequence: CASSEQGRTEAFF.

This clone was detected once. This rearrangement joins TRBV27 to TRBJ2-2; D might be TRBD1 or TRBD2, each matching 5 bases. This CDR3 has 17 amino acids. Germline CDR1 MNHEY, CDR2 SMNVEV (reference sequence). The V gene lost 4 bases and the J gene lost 2 bases, with 17 bases spanning the gap. CDR3 nucleotides: TGTGCCAGCAGTTCCCCCGGGACGCTGATTAACACCGGGGAGCTGTTTTTT. Amino acids: CASSSPGTLINTGELFF.